This T cell receptor beta chain was sequenced during a study of regulatory T cells in long-lasting Graves disease. Across the study: Antithyroid drug exposure in newly diagnosed Graves' patients had lasted under 3 months.

With iRepertoire HTBI primers and Arm-PCR of CDR3 regions, TCR beta libraries were built. A single record per CDR3 protein comes from TCRdb applying MiXCR to the multiplex PCR reads. The table includes fewer than 650,000 distinct CDR3 sequences, under 20% detected once. The sample's time point: newly diagnosed GD, antithyroid drugs for less than 3 months. The TCR library was made from RNA that had been extracted from PBMCs in TRIzol. American Thyroid Association guidelines defined how Graves' disease was diagnosed. Germline loops: CDR1 ENHRY, CDR2 SYGVKD. The CDR3 runs 16 residues. V lost 4 bases to trimming and J lost 9 bases; unmatched junction nucleotides: 11. Findings and caveats of the study: Favored usage of TRBV28, TRBJ1-2 and TRBJ2-5 was recorded in persistent disease.

This clonotype was counted ten times or more. Its antigen remains unidentified. These data are also associated with another study on T cells in Graves' hyperthyroidism and ophthalmopathy. This second study notes: Among clonotypes expanded in thyroid above 0.001, most were also found in blood.

This TCR came from a woman aged 25 to 45 with Graves disease. The V gene is TRBV10-3, the J gene TRBJ2-1; 11 bases match TRBD2. The sequences come from peripheral blood mononuclear cells (PBMCs), collected at new diagnosis, from a patient treated with antithyroid drugs. The CDR3: CAISGNSGRAGGEQFF. In DNA, the CDR3 is TGTGCCATCAGTGGGAATAGCGGGAGGGCCGGAGGTGAGCAGTTCTTC.